The clone carrying this T cell receptor beta chain was recorded many times. Germline loops: CDR1 LGHDT, CDR2 YNNKEL (reference sequence). The CDR3 contains 16 residues. Unmatched junction bases numbered 6, after V lost 0 bases and J lost 6 bases. The source of the sample is a study of neurological immune-mediated disorders. TCRdb re-called the 5' RACE reads through MiXCR, storing one row per CDR3 protein. The sample has about 80,000 distinct CDR3 sequences; nearly 6% are singletons. Time point described: longitudinal time-point 2. The clonotype was recovered from a woman aged 55-75 years with multiple sclerosis. The specimen sequenced was PBMCs. J is TRBJ2-3 and V is TRBV3-1, with 10 bases fitting TRBD1. The CDR3 nucleotides read TGTGCCAGCAGCCAAGATACGACAGGGGGCATGGATACGCAGTATTTT. Protein product: CASSQDTTGGMDTQYF.